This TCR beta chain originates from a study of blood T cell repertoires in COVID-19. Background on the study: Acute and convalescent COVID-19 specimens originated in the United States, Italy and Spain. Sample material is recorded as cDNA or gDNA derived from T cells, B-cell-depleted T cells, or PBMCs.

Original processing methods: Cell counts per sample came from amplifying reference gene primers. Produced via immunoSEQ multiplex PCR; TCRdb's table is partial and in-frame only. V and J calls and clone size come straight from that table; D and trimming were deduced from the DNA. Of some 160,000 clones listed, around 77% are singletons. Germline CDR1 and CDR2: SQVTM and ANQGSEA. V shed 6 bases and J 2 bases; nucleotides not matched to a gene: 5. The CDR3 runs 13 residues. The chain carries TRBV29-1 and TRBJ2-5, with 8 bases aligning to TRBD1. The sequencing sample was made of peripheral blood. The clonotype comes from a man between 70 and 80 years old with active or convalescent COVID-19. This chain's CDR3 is CSVKDRGQETQYF. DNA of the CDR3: TGCAGCGTGAAAGACAGGGGACAAGAGACCCAGTACTTC.